The clone carrying this T cell receptor (beta chain) was picked up one time. Per the authors' pipeline: Reference gene primer amplification in the assay estimated nucleated cell counts. This table comes from immunoSEQ multiplex PCR, and its TCRdb copy is limited to in-frame clones, with some not included. That table gives V, J and clone size, and the DNA gave D and trimming. The repertoire holds approximately 97,000 clones, about 86% seen once, with about 17% in the top ten. This sample was taken from a study of blood T cell repertoires in COVID-19. Across the whole study: Spain, Italy and the United States supplied samples that represented acute and convalescent COVID-19. The cDNA or gDNA used as material had been derived from T cells, B-cell-depleted T cells, or PBMCs.

CDR1 GTSNPN and CDR2 SVGIG come from the germline V gene (reference sequence). Trimming cost V 0 bases and J 5 bases, with 14 bases left between them. This CDR3 comprises 15 residues. J is TRBJ1-5 and V is TRBV30; D uncertain. Sequencing was performed on peripheral blood. The source is a woman over 75 with acute or convalescent COVID-19. CDR3 region: CAWSVARAGYQPQHF. CDR3 DNA: TGTGCCTGGAGTGTGGCGAGGGCTGGGTATCAGCCCCAGCATTTT.